This paragraph reports one T cell receptor beta chain. The TCRbeta library was prepared with unique molecular identifiers. One entry per CDR3 protein results from TCRdb running MiXCR on the PCR reads. Of approximately 520,000 distinct CDR3 sequences listed, 30% to 35% were seen once; the top ten hold roughly 2.5%. CDR3 size: 11 residues. Deletions cut 7 bases from V and 4 bases from J, with 7 bases between. This record comes from a study of T-cell reconstitution after alpha-beta-depleted transplantation in children. The receptor was derived from a human donor who donated a stem cell graft to a child with aplastic anemia. J is TRBJ1-1 and V is TRBV12-3 or TRBV12-4; D unresolved. The sequences come from PBMCs from the stem cell graft donor, collected from the stem cell graft. This CDR3 reads CASTRITEAFF. In nucleotides, the CDR3 is TGTGCCAGCACCAGGATCACTGAAGCTTTCTTT.